What follows describes a single TCR beta chain. Its antigen is undetermined. These data come from a study of long-term antiretroviral therapy in people with HIV. Study-level points and caveats: In HIV, the repertoires covered a tighter span of CDR3 lengths than in controls. Pre-ART expanded TRB clones stayed dominant throughout, though often decreasing after ART.

V gave up 11 bases and J gave up 3 bases; unmatched junction bases: 11. The CDR3 sequence is 14 residues long. The germline V gene encodes CDR1 SEHNR and CDR2 FQNEAQ (reference sequence). Sequencing relied on immunoSEQ assay v3.0, run at survey level. The assay was immunoSEQ multiplex PCR, and TCRdb's table has in-frame clones only and misses some. The repertoire consists of some 35,000 clones, with approximately 83% occurring once and the leading ten covering about 10%. Donors needed at least one pre-ART PBMC sample plus at least two post-ART samples. Among participants with HIV, every one received treatment in the United States.

This TCR was sampled from a man younger than 35 with HIV. Here the sequenced sample was unsorted PBMCs, taken 2.2 years after starting antiretroviral therapy. This chain connects TRBV7-9 to TRBJ2-3; TRBD2 matches 7 bases. CDR3 nucleotide sequence: TGTGCCGGAACTGGGCGGGAGAGTACAGATACGCAGTATTTT. This gives the protein CAGTGRESTDTQYF.